The 24 T cell receptor beta chains given below trace back to one sample, sequenced in a study of PD-L1 blockade in urothelial cancer. Time point given: pretreatment peripheral blood. Libraries were prepared by immunoSEQ multiplex PCR; TCRdb keeps only in-frame clonotypes and omits some of them. In the table there are 70,000 or so clones, 75% to 90% of which are singletons. This specimen was PBMCs, taken around atezolizumab (anti-PD-L1) treatment. These receptors originate from a man between 65 and 79 years old with urothelial cancer.

The chain links TRBV7-2 to TRBJ1-3; TRBD1 is a possible D gene (5 bases). From germline, CDR1 is SGHTA and CDR2 FQGNSA. This CDR3 comprises 14 residues. V was shortened by 1 base and J by 10 bases, with 14 bases between the two germline ends. CDR3 residues: CASSLEGLSRTIYF. As DNA, the CDR3 is TGTGCCAGCAGCTTAGAGGGGCTTTCGCGGACCATATATTTT.

The CDR3 DNA reads as TGTGCCTGGAGTTCCGAAGGGGGCGGGGACACAGATACGCAGTATTTT. Its protein product is CAWSSEGGGDTDTQYF. The chain carries TRBV30 and TRBJ2-3, with a possible D match to TRBD1 (7 bases). The V end lost 2 bases, the J end lost 2 bases, and 17 bases lay between the germline ends. Germline CDR1 is GTSNPN and CDR2 is SVGIG (reference sequence). The CDR3 has 16 amino acids.

The chain joins TRBV28 to TRBJ2-7; 8 bases line up with TRBD1. The CDR3 is 14 residues long. Germline CDR1 is MDHEN and CDR2 is SYDVKM. The J segment lost 2 bases and the V segment lost 6 bases, leaving 6 bases of the junction unmatched. The CDR3 sequence: CASSPGTGPYEQYF. The CDR3 bases are TGTGCCAGCAGCCCCGGGACAGGACCCTACGAGCAGTACTTC.

The chain has TRBV7-9 and TRBJ1-1; D might be TRBD1 (5 bases). Germline V gene data show CDR1 as SEHNR and CDR2 as FQNEAQ (reference sequence). Trimming left V 5 bases short and J 0 bases short, with 22 bases between. CDR3 length: 18 amino acids. The CDR3 reads CASSPKGPGNRLNTEAFF. DNA of the CDR3: TGTGCCAGCAGCCCAAAAGGGCCAGGGAACCGCCTGAACACTGAAGCTTTCTTT.

The V gene is TRBV9, the J gene TRBJ2-2, with 8 bases identical to TRBD2. The V gene end was trimmed by 2 bases and the J gene end by 1 base; junction bases not matched to a gene: 7. Germline V lookup: CDR1 SGDLS, CDR2 YYNGEE. CDR3 size: 17 residues. The CDR3 nucleotides are TGTGCCAGCAGCGTCGACCCGAGCGGGAGGAACACCGGGGAGCTGTTTTTT. It yields the protein CASSVDPSGRNTGELFF.

This chain uses TRBV5-1 with TRBJ2-1; 12 positions match TRBD2. J gave up 3 bases and V 4 bases, and 5 bases lay outside the gene matches. Germline lookup yields CDR1 SGHRS and CDR2 YFSETQ. The CDR3 contains 16 residues. The CDR3 DNA reads as TGCGCCAGCAGCATTACTAGCGGGAGGCTCTACAATGAGCAGTTCTTC. Protein sequence: CASSITSGRLYNEQFF.

The chain joins TRBV29-1 to TRBJ2-6; D possibly corresponds to TRBD2 (5 bases). V lost 6 bases and J 0 bases, leaving 15 bases between the germline ends. The germline gives CDR1 SQVTM, CDR2 ANQGSEA. The CDR3 contains 16 residues. CDR3 loop: CSVRSRDPSGANVLTF. The CDR3 DNA sequence: TGCAGCGTCCGAAGCCGGGATCCCTCTGGGGCCAACGTCCTGACTTTC.

The gene calls are TRBV6-5 and TRBJ1-2; 7 bases are shared with TRBD1. Germline CDR1 MNHEY, CDR2 SVGAGI. The CDR3 covers 15 residues. Trimming at V came to 6 bases and at J to 5 bases, leaving 12 bases not matched to a gene. As DNA, the CDR3 is TGTGCCAGCAGCCCCTTTGGGACAGAAGTGTATGGCTACACCTTC. Its protein product is CASSPFGTEVYGYTF.

A single count supports this clone. The genes are TRBV6-1 and TRBJ1-3; D gene uncertain. V dropped 2 bases and J dropped 0 bases, with 8 bases sitting between them. The CDR3 runs to 15 residues. The germline CDR1 and CDR2 sequences are MNHNS and SASEGT. The DNA for the CDR3 is TGTGCCAGCAGTGAAAGCCCCGTCTCTGGAAACACCATATATTTT. Translating gives CASSESPVSGNTIYF.

The chain carries TRBV5-1 and TRBJ2-3; 12 bases align to TRBD2. Germline CDR1 and CDR2: SGHRS and YFSETQ. V was clipped by 0 bases and J by 6 bases; unmatched bases: 8. This CDR3 is built from 17 residues. CDR3 protein: CASSLGRTLAGGDTQYF. The CDR3 DNA reads TGCGCCAGCAGCTTGGGGCGTACTCTAGCGGGAGGGGATACGCAGTATTTT. The variable domain in full, completed from reference TRBV5-1 and TRBJ2-3, reads KAGVTQTPRYLIKTRGQQVTLSCSPISGHRSVSWYQQTPGQGLQFLFEYFSETQRNKGNFPGRFSGRQFSNSRSEMNVSTLELGDSALYLCASSLGRTLAGGDTQYFGPGTRLTVL.

The chain combines TRBV28 with TRBJ2-5; D possibly corresponds to TRBD2 (6 bases). The CDR3 spans 15 residues. The V gene's germline CDR1 is MDHEN and CDR2 SYDVKM. V was cut by 7 bases and J by 1 base, with 16 bases left in between. CDR3 DNA: TGTGCCAGCACCCACGGAGGGAGTCTCCAAGAGACCCAGTACTTC. It yields the protein CASTHGGSLQETQYF.

The chain employs TRBV7-3 and TRBJ1-5; TRBD1 aligns across 7 bases. The junction had 24 bases not matched to a gene; V was cut back by 1 base and J by 0 bases. The CDR3 extends over 23 amino acids. Germline V CDR1 and CDR2: SGHTA, FQGTGA. The CDR3 DNA follows: TGTGCCAGCAGCTTAAGGACGGACAGGATACATAGAATCCCCTATTATAGCAATCAGCCCCAGCATTTT. Its translation: CASSLRTDRIHRIPYYSNQPQHF.

This clone appeared a single time. The chain combines TRBV29-1 with TRBJ2-7, with D uncertain. This CDR3 is 12 amino acids long. Trimming took 5 bases from V and 5 from J, leaving 13 bases between them. The germline V gene has CDR1 SQVTM and CDR2 ANQGSEA. CDR3 region: CSVRSRWDEQYF. Written as DNA, the CDR3 is TGCAGCGTTCGGTCTAGATGGGACGAGCAGTACTTC.

This clone was detected once. The V call is TRBV19, the J call TRBJ1-5; TRBD1 might be the D (6 bases). CDR1 and CDR2 from the germline V gene are LNHDA and SQIVND (reference sequence). CDR3 size: 16 residues. Between the trimmed V and J ends, which lost 1 base and 2 bases, there was a span of 12 bases. In nucleotides, the CDR3 is TGTGCCAGTAGTATAGGCGGGGGCGAGCGCAATCAGCCCCAGCATTTT. Translated, it gives CASSIGGGERNQPQHF. The entire variable domain, with the rest obtained from reference TRBV19 and TRBJ1-5, is as follows: DGGITQSPKYLFRKEGQNVTLSCEQNLNHDAMYWYRQDPGQGLRLIYYSQIVNDFQKGDIAEGYSVSREKKESFPLTVTSAQKNPTAFYLCASSIGGGERNQPQHFGDGTRLSIL.

V is TRBV5-1 and J is TRBJ2-7; TRBD1 is a possible D gene (6 bases). With 4 bases removed from V and 7 bases from J, the gap between germline ends came to 12 bases. The CDR3 runs 12 residues. CDR1 SGHRS and CDR2 YFSETQ come from the germline V gene. CDR3 sequence reads: CASSLYREEQYF. CDR3 bases: TGCGCCAGCAGCCTATACAGGGAGGAGCAGTACTTC.

V gene TRBV6-5 combines with J gene TRBJ1-2; 8 nucleotides match TRBD1. The V and J ends lost 0 bases and 3 bases, in that order; junction bases with no gene match: 6. This CDR3 is 16 amino acids long. Per germline, CDR1 MNHEY and CDR2 SVGAGI. The CDR3 sequence: CASSYSSGQGDYGYTF. In nucleotides, the CDR3 is TGTGCCAGCAGTTACTCTTCTGGACAGGGAGACTATGGCTACACCTTC.

J is TRBJ1-4 and V is TRBV18; D not certain. V lost 4 bases to trimming and J lost 5 bases, with 11 bases between them. Looked up from germline, CDR1 is KGHSH and CDR2 is LQKENI. The CDR3 is made up of 14 amino acids. The CDR3 is CASSLAGQNEKLFF. For the CDR3, the DNA is TGTGCCAGCTCACTGGCAGGCCAAAATGAAAAACTGTTTTTT.

The chain employs TRBV4-1 and TRBJ1-1, with D possibly TRBD1 on 6 matching bases. Per the germline V gene, CDR1 is MGHRA and CDR2 is YSYEKL. The CDR3 has 15 residues. V lost 2 bases to trimming and J lost 5 bases, with 15 bases between them. The CDR3 region is CASSQLQGLSTEAFF. In DNA, the CDR3 is TGCGCCAGCAGCCAACTTCAGGGGTTGTCGACTGAAGCTTTCTTT.

The chain couples TRBV5-1 to TRBJ2-1; the match to TRBD2 covers 8 bases. J lost 0 bases, V lost 0 bases, and 11 bases had no gene match. Per the germline V gene, CDR1 is SGHRS and CDR2 is YFSETQ. The CDR3 is 19 amino acids. The CDR3 is CASSLEGYGGTSSYNEQFF. CDR3 DNA: TGCGCCAGCAGCTTGGAAGGATATGGCGGGACTAGCTCCTACAATGAGCAGTTCTTC.

V and J are TRBV20-1 and TRBJ2-7; D is perhaps TRBD1 (5 bases). Deletions cut 5 bases from V and 7 bases from J, with 12 bases between. The CDR3 runs to 11 residues. The germline CDR1 and CDR2 sequences are DFQATT and SNEGSKA (reference sequence). CDR3 nucleotide sequence: TGCAGTGCTGGGGTGGGGCGAGAGCAGTACTTC. Encoded protein: CSAGVGREQYF.

This rearrangement joins TRBV6-6 to TRBJ2-3; 7 bases match TRBD1. Trimming at V came to 6 bases and at J to 0 bases, leaving 6 bases not matched to a gene. The CDR3 length is 15 residues. In germline, CDR1 is MNHNY, CDR2 SVGAGI (reference sequence). CDR3 sequence (DNA): TGTGCCAGCAGGCCTACAGGGGCGAGCACAGATACGCAGTATTTT. This codes for CASRPTGASTDTQYF.

This clone was counted a few times. This chain connects TRBV27 to TRBJ2-7, with 8 bases identical to TRBD2. V was clipped by 5 bases and J by 2 bases; unmatched bases: 8. Germline V CDR1 and CDR2: MNHEY, SMNVEV (reference sequence). This CDR3 comprises 15 residues. The CDR3 loop is CASSTYSGTTYEQYF. The CDR3 DNA follows: TGTGCCAGCAGTACGTATAGCGGGACCACCTACGAGCAGTACTTC.

The V and J genes are TRBV28 and TRBJ2-7; D remains unclear. V was trimmed by 7 bases and J by 2 bases, leaving 9 bases between them. The germline V gene has CDR1 MDHEN and CDR2 SYDVKM. The CDR3 runs 12 residues. CDR3 loop: CASTAAPYEQYF. The CDR3 region has the DNA TGTGCCAGCACTGCTGCGCCCTACGAGCAGTACTTC. The full variable domain, completed using reference TRBV28 and TRBJ2-7, is DVKVTQSSRYLVKRTGEKVFLECVQDMDHENMFWYRQDPGLGLRLIYFSYDVKMKEKGDIPEGYSVSREKKERFSLILESASTNQTSMYLCASTAAPYEQYFGPGTRLTVT.

This clone has just one count. The chain recombines TRBV27 with TRBJ2-7, with 9 bases matching TRBD1. The V gene end was trimmed by 6 bases and the J gene end by 5 bases; junction bases not matched to a gene: 11. This CDR3 contains 15 residues. Germline CDR1 reads MNHEY; CDR2 reads SMNVEV (reference sequence). This CDR3 is CASSREQGARHEQYF. In DNA, the CDR3 is TGTGCCAGCAGCAGAGAACAGGGGGCTAGACACGAGCAGTACTTC.